This TCR beta chain was profiled in a study of control samples from healthy donors and cancer patients. This clone has a single count. Using immunoSEQ multiplex PCR, the repertoire was profiled, and TCRdb retains in-frame clones only, with some absent. The sample carries some 20,000 clones, approximately 80% recorded once. The CDR3 is 14 residues long. Germline V lookup: CDR1 PRHDT, CDR2 FYEKMQ (reference sequence). V lost 4 bases and J lost 4; bases outside the gene matches: 4. This sequence originates from a man older than 75 with head and neck cancer. The chain couples TRBV13 to TRBJ2-7, with 10 nucleotides matching TRBD2. The material sequenced was PBMCs. The CDR3 DNA reads TGTGCCAGCAGCTCAGGACTAGCGGCTTACGAGCAGTACTTC. Protein: CASSSGLAAYEQYF. Using reference TRBV13 and TRBJ2-7 for the parts outside the CDR3, the full variable domain is AAGVIQSPRHLIKEKRETATLKCYPIPRHDTVYWYQQGPGQDPQFLISFYEKMQSDKGSIPDRFSAQQFSDYHSELNMSSLELGDSALYFCASSSGLAAYEQYFGPGTRLTVT.